The 25 T cell receptor beta chains listed next were all sequenced from one sample in a study of Graves' ophthalmopathy and Graves' hyperthyroidism. Amplifying from RNA transcripts, the study obtained TCR beta CDR3 regions. In the first round, RT-PCR was carried out with HTBI primers, and a multiplex PCR formed the second round. TCRdb re-called the multiplex PCR reads with MiXCR, one entry per CDR3 protein. Of 340,000 or so distinct CDR3 sequences detected, roughly a sixth appear once; the ten largest clones hold more than 9%. Sequencing was done on a sample of peripheral blood. Receptor source: an adult man with Graves' ophthalmopathy.

This clonotype came up many times. The chain combines TRBV15 with TRBJ2-7; 7 nucleotides align to TRBD1. Germline CDR1 and CDR2: LNHNV and YYDKDF (reference sequence). Germline trimming cut 1 base from V and 5 bases from J; bases unmatched to any gene: 2. This CDR3 has 13 residues. This CDR3 is CATSRGDRDEQYF. DNA of the CDR3: TGTGCCACCAGCAGAGGTGACAGGGACGAGCAGTACTTC.

This clonotype has ten or more counts. The chain employs TRBV20-1 and TRBJ2-5, with 8 bases matching TRBD1. The germline V gene encodes CDR1 DFQATT and CDR2 SNEGSKA (reference sequence). The CDR3 has 12 amino acids. J gave up 5 bases and V 6 bases, and 5 bases lay outside the gene matches. The CDR3 nucleotides read TGCAGTGCGAGCAGGGGGCGGGAGACCCAGTACTTC. Protein product: CSASRGRETQYF.

This clonotype was observed a handful of times. The chain has TRBV11-1 and TRBJ2-5; 13 bases agree with TRBD2. Germline V gives CDR1 SGHAT, CDR2 FQDESV (reference sequence). The CDR3 length is 21 residues. The V and J ends lost 7 bases and 2 bases, in that order; junction bases with no gene match: 22. CDR3 region: CASTKTIQGTSGKVPQETQYF. The CDR3 bases are TGTGCCAGCACCAAGACTATACAGGGGACTAGCGGGAAGGTCCCTCAAGAGACCCAGTACTTC.

At least ten counts were recorded for this clonotype. The CDR3 coding sequence is TGCGCCAGCAGCTTGGGACAGGTTATCGCTGAAGCTTTCTTT. Residues: CASSLGQVIAEAFF. The chain links TRBV5-1 to TRBJ1-1; maybe TRBD1 (6 bases). CDR3 length: 14 residues. Per the germline V gene, CDR1 is SGHRS and CDR2 is YFSETQ. Trimming took 0 bases from V and 6 from J, leaving 12 bases between them.

In this sample, this clonotype turned up many times. The chain carries TRBV7-8 and TRBJ2-5; no reliable D call. The germline V gene has CDR1 SGHVS and CDR2 FQNEAQ. There are 10 residues in the CDR3. With 5 bases removed from V and 5 bases from J, the gap between germline ends came to 3 bases. The CDR3 nucleotides are TGTGCCAGCAGCCCTGAGACCCAGTACTTC. Translation gives CASSPETQYF. The variable domain in full, with the rest retrieved from reference TRBV7-8 and TRBJ2-5, is GAGVSQSPRYKVAKRGQDVALRCDPISGHVSLFWYQQALGQGPEFLTYFQNEAQLDKSGLPSDRFFAERPEGSVSTLKIQRTQQEDSAVYLCASSPETQYFGPGTRLLVL.

The table lists this clonotype with many counts. This chain uses TRBV5-1 with TRBJ2-7, with TRBD1 matching 10 bases. Unmatched junction bases numbered 8, after V lost 3 bases and J lost 2 bases. The CDR3 totals 16 residues. CDR1 is SGHRS, CDR2 YFSETQ, per germline. The DNA for the CDR3 is TGCGCCAGCAGCTCAATGGGGGACAGGGGAACCTACGAGCAGTACTTC. Its translation is CASSSMGDRGTYEQYF.

In this sample, this clonotype turned up many times. This sequence joins TRBV6-5 and TRBJ1-5; D possibly corresponds to TRBD1 (5 bases). The CDR3 is 17 amino acids. The V end was cut by 0 bases, the J end by 0 bases, with 12 bases between. Germline V gene data show CDR1 as MNHEY and CDR2 as SVGAGI. The CDR3 nucleotides are TGTGCCAGCAGTTACTCGGGAGGGGTTGGTAGCAATCAGCCCCAGCATTTT. Amino acid sequence: CASSYSGGVGSNQPQHF.

The genes are TRBV4-1 and TRBJ2-7, with D possibly being TRBD1 (5 bases). The V end lost 0 bases, the J end lost 7 bases, and 19 bases lay between the germline ends. The CDR3 consists of 16 residues. Germline CDR1 is MGHRA and CDR2 is YSYEKL. In DNA, the CDR3 is TGCGCCAGCAGCCAAGATGGTGGGGCCAAGTTCCAAGAGCAGTACTTC. It codes for CASSQDGGAKFQEQYF.

This clonotype has at least ten counts. The chain employs TRBV4-1 and TRBJ1-5; TRBD1 agrees at 7 bases. This CDR3 spans 16 amino acids. The junction had 6 bases not matched to a gene; V was cut back by 1 base and J by 3 bases. CDR1 MGHRA and CDR2 YSYEKL come from the germline V gene. This CDR3 reads CASSQVGQAFNQPQHF. The CDR3 DNA reads as TGCGCCAGCAGCCAAGTAGGACAGGCCTTCAATCAGCCCCAGCATTTT.

The sample holds many counts of this clonotype. J is TRBJ2-7 and V is TRBV7-9, with TRBD1 matching over 7 bases. CDR3 length: 16 residues. The V gene's germline CDR1 is SEHNR and CDR2 FQNEAQ (reference sequence). V was pared by 5 bases and J by 2 bases, with 12 bases of the junction left unmatched. CDR3 in amino acids: CASSIRGTEAAYEQYF. The CDR3 nucleotides read TGTGCCAGCAGCATACGAGGGACAGAAGCAGCCTACGAGCAGTACTTC.

This clonotype was counted once. The chain uses TRBV24-1 and TRBJ2-2; 9 bases match TRBD1. The germline gives CDR1 KGHDR, CDR2 SFDVKD. Losses at the gene ends were 3 bases for V and 0 bases for J; bases not matched to a gene: 10. The CDR3 extends over 19 amino acids. The CDR3 DNA reads TGTGCCACCAGTGATCCCCTTGCCCGGACAGGGGCGAACACCGGGGAGCTGTTTTTT. This translates into CATSDPLARTGANTGELFF.

This chain uses TRBV20-1 with TRBJ1-1; 9 bases line up with TRBD1. Germline loops: CDR1 DFQATT, CDR2 SNEGSKA (reference sequence). After removal of 6 bases from V and 7 bases from J, the junction contained 6 bases not matched to a gene. CDR3 length equals 12 residues. CDR3 region: CSARDRAVEAFF. CDR3 coding DNA: TGCAGTGCCCGGGACAGGGCCGTTGAAGCTTTCTTT.

This clonotype has at least ten counts. The chain joins TRBV2 to TRBJ2-7; 9 nucleotides align to TRBD2. Germline V gene data show CDR1 as SNHLY and CDR2 as FYNNEI. V lost 3 bases, J lost 3 bases, and 12 bases stayed unmatched. CDR3 length: 17 residues. The DNA for the CDR3 is TGTGCCAGCAGTGAGGGGTCCGCGGGGGGGAGGTTCTACGAGCAGTACTTC. Its translation: CASSEGSAGGRFYEQYF. The entire variable domain, with the rest obtained from reference TRBV2 and TRBJ2-7, is as follows: EPEVTQTPSHQVTQMGQEVILRCVPISNHLYFYWYRQILGQKVEFLVSFYNNEISEKSEIFDDQFSVERPDGSNFTLKIRSTKLEDSAMYFCASSEGSAGGRFYEQYFGPGTRLTVT.

The chain has TRBV18 and TRBJ1-5, with D possibly TRBD1 on 5 matching bases. V gave up 3 bases and J gave up 0 bases, with 9 bases separating them. CDR1 and CDR2 from the germline V gene are KGHSH and LQKENI. The CDR3 length is 15 residues. The CDR3 loop reads CASSPDSYSNQPQHF. In nucleotides, the CDR3 is TGTGCCAGCTCACCTGACAGTTATAGCAATCAGCCCCAGCATTTT.

This clonotype has a count of ten or more. The genes are TRBV18 and TRBJ1-5, with D possibly being TRBD1 (5 bases). CDR1 is KGHSH, CDR2 LQKENI, per germline. The CDR3 is made up of 15 amino acids. Trimming stripped 1 base from V and 5 bases from J, with 12 bases between. Written as DNA, the CDR3 is TGTGCCAGCTCACCACGTCGGGGGATGGATCAGCCCCAGCATTTT. Protein sequence: CASSPRRGMDQPQHF.

This clonotype was counted at least ten times. The CDR3 protein is CASSPSSGSSGNTIYF. For the CDR3, the DNA is TGCGCCAGCAGCCCCTCCTCGGGAAGCTCTGGAAACACCATATATTTT. V is TRBV5-1 and J is TRBJ1-3; D is uncertain. The V end was cut by 4 bases, the J end by 0 bases, with 14 bases between. This CDR3 has 16 residues. From germline, CDR1 is SGHRS and CDR2 YFSETQ.

The sample holds many counts of this clonotype. The chain uses TRBV7-2 and TRBJ1-6, with 8 bases lining up with TRBD1. The junction had 9 bases not matched to a gene; V was cut back by 5 bases and J by 9 bases. The V gene's germline CDR1 is SGHTA and CDR2 FQGNSA. This CDR3 comprises 15 residues. The CDR3 is CASSPDRGQGSPLHF. The DNA of the CDR3 is TGTGCCAGCAGCCCAGACAGGGGTCAAGGTTCACCCCTCCACTTT.

The rearrangement joins TRBV7-8 to TRBJ1-1, with 8 bases identical to TRBD1. With 4 bases clipped from V and 0 bases from J, the junction kept 10 bases outside the gene matches. There are 17 residues in the CDR3. Germline assignment: CDR1 SGHVS and CDR2 FQNEAQ. The CDR3 DNA follows: TGTGCCAGCAGCTCCTCCGGGACAGGCCTAATGAACACTGAAGCTTTCTTT. Translating it yields CASSSSGTGLMNTEAFF.

This clonotype was picked up many times. The V and J genes are TRBV4-2 and TRBJ2-5, with 15 bases that match TRBD2. This CDR3 contains 18 residues. The V segment lost 1 base and the J segment 0 bases; nucleotides outside the gene matches: 3. Germline V gene sequence: CDR1 LGHNA, CDR2 YNFKEQ. The CDR3 loop reads CASSQGGTSGGHQETQYF. For the CDR3, the DNA is TGTGCCAGCAGCCAAGGAGGGACTAGCGGGGGGCACCAAGAGACCCAGTACTTC.

This clonotype was seen more than once but under ten times. The chain recombines TRBV6-5 with TRBJ2-7; D gene unclear. The CDR3 spans 14 residues. V was pared by 0 bases and J by 4 bases, with 10 bases between. Germline values: CDR1 MNHEY, CDR2 SVGAGI. This chain's CDR3 is CASSYSIPAYEQYF. Here the CDR3 DNA reads TGTGCCAGCAGTTACTCGATTCCGGCTTACGAGCAGTACTTC.

This clonotype was found many times. The genes are TRBV6-2 or TRBV6-3 and TRBJ1-2, with no clear D. Germline CDR1 reads MNHEY; CDR2 reads SVGEGT. V lost 2 bases to trimming and J lost 2 bases, with 9 bases between them. There are 14 residues in the CDR3. The CDR3 sequence is CASSYKGGNYGYTF. The CDR3 nucleotides read TGTGCCAGCAGTTACAAGGGCGGAAACTATGGCTACACCTTC.

The sample holds many counts of this clonotype. The V call is TRBV7-9, the J call TRBJ2-5, with 7 bases aligning to TRBD1. This CDR3 has 14 amino acids. CDR1 and CDR2 (germline): SEHNR, FQNEAQ (reference sequence). J lost 2 bases, V lost 5 bases, and 5 bases had no gene match. This CDR3 reads CASSRGQTQETQYF. CDR3 bases: TGTGCCAGCAGCCGGGGACAGACTCAAGAGACCCAGTACTTC.

This clonotype was seen at least ten times. This chain links TRBV28 with TRBJ2-5; D gene unclear. This CDR3 has 12 amino acids. The germline V and J ends were trimmed by 6 bases and 5 bases, with 10 bases remaining between them. Germline assignment: CDR1 MDHEN and CDR2 SYDVKM. The CDR3 DNA reads TGTGCCAGCAGAGACACCCGGGAGACCCAGTACTTC. As protein: CASRDTRETQYF.

This clonotype was counted at least ten times. DNA of the CDR3: TGCAGTGCTAGAGATAGAGGGGAAAGCTATGGCTACACCTTC. Amino acids: CSARDRGESYGYTF. This sequence joins TRBV20-1 and TRBJ1-2, with D tentatively TRBD1 (5 bases). This CDR3 is built from 14 residues. Trimming left V 0 bases short and J 4 bases short, with 12 bases between. Germline V gene data show CDR1 as DFQATT and CDR2 as SNEGSKA (reference sequence).

This clonotype has a single count. This rearrangement joins TRBV6-5 to TRBJ1-5; D uncertain. The germline CDR1 and CDR2 sequences are MNHEY and SVGAGI. This CDR3 has 13 amino acids. Trimming removed 4 bases from V and 7 bases from J, with 11 bases in between. The CDR3 sequence: CASSLGIDQPQHF. The DNA for the CDR3 is TGTGCCAGCAGTTTGGGGATCGACCAGCCCCAGCATTTT.